A single sample gave rise to the 20 T cell receptor beta chains below, sequenced in a study of human versus mouse CDR3 diversity and MHC coevolution. Clones were read by immunoSEQ multiplex PCR, and TCRdb kept only the in-frame ones, dropping some. The data contain about 80,000 clones, about 93% of them singletons. Sequenced input: naive CD4+ T cells from blood. The subset is: CD45RO-negative CD62L-positive naive CD4 T cells. The receptor source for this set is a person aged 30 to 70 in good health.

The V call is TRBV7-3, the J call TRBJ2-1, with TRBD2 as a possible D gene (5 bases). Germline V CDR1 and CDR2: SGHTA, FQGTGA. The CDR3 is 13 residues long. V was cut by 6 bases and J by 6 bases, with 12 bases left in between. The CDR3 loop reads CASSKGASNEQFF. The CDR3 DNA reads as TGTGCCAGCAGTAAGGGAGCCTCCAATGAGCAGTTCTTC.

J is TRBJ1-1 and V is TRBV5-1; 8 bases are a match to TRBD1. The J segment lost 0 bases and the V segment lost 5 bases, leaving 9 bases of the junction unmatched. The CDR3 has 16 amino acids. Germline CDR1 is SGHRS and CDR2 is YFSETQ. The CDR3 sequence is CASRNGQGLMNTEAFF. The DNA for the CDR3 is TGCGCCAGCAGAAACGGACAGGGACTCATGAACACTGAAGCTTTCTTT.

The genes are TRBV6-1 and TRBJ1-4; 11 bases fit TRBD1. V gave up 4 bases and J gave up 3 bases; unmatched junction bases: 4. Germline V gene lookup returns CDR1 MNHNS and CDR2 SASEGT. The CDR3 loop spans 16 amino acids. The CDR3 sequence: CASSVRDRGANEKLFF. In DNA, the CDR3 is TGTGCCAGCAGTGTCCGGGACAGGGGGGCTAATGAAAAACTGTTTTTT.

CDR3 protein: CASSALASTDTQYF. CDR3 in DNA: TGTGCCAGCAGCGCACTAGCGAGCACAGATACGCAGTATTTT. J is TRBJ2-3 and V is TRBV7-2; TRBD2 aligns across 7 bases. J gave up 0 bases and V 5 bases, and 2 bases lay outside the gene matches. The germline CDR1 and CDR2 sequences are SGHTA and FQGNSA. The CDR3 runs 14 residues.

The rearrangement links TRBV5-1 to TRBJ1-2; tentatively, D is TRBD1 (5 bases). CDR1 and CDR2 from the germline V gene are SGHRS and YFSETQ. The CDR3 spans 12 residues. With 5 bases removed from V and 5 bases from J, the gap between germline ends came to 10 bases. In DNA, the CDR3 is TGCGCCAGCAGTTTGACAGATTATGGCTACACCTTC. It translates to CASSLTDYGYTF.

The V call is TRBV9, the J call TRBJ2-5; 7 bases match TRBD1. The J segment lost 5 bases and the V segment lost 6 bases, leaving 13 bases of the junction unmatched. Germline V gene lookup returns CDR1 SGDLS and CDR2 YYNGEE. The CDR3 contains 15 residues. In DNA form, the CDR3 reads TGTGCCAGCACCTCCAGACAGGGCGTAGGGGAGACCCAGTACTTC. It codes for CASTSRQGVGETQYF.

The chain links TRBV7-2 to TRBJ1-2, with 8 bases matching TRBD1. V lost 5 bases and J lost 2; bases outside the gene matches: 4. This CDR3 comprises 14 residues. CDR1 is SGHTA and CDR2 is FQGNSA in the germline V gene. The CDR3 coding sequence is TGTGCCAGCAGCCGTGACAGGGGCAACTATGGCTACACCTTC. It is translated as CASSRDRGNYGYTF.

The rearrangement links TRBV5-6 to TRBJ1-3, with TRBD1 identical over 8 bases. From germline, CDR1 is SGHDT and CDR2 YYEEEE. The trim removed 7 bases at V and 2 bases at J, leaving 8 bases unmatched. The length of the CDR3 is 15 residues. The CDR3: CASGTGQGPGNTIYF. In DNA form, the CDR3 reads TGTGCCAGCGGTACCGGACAGGGACCTGGAAACACCATATATTTT.

V usage is TRBV19 and J usage is TRBJ2-7, with 10 positions matching TRBD1. The ends lost 9 bases at V and 4 bases at J; junction bases unmatched: 9. CDR1 and CDR2 (germline): LNHDA, SQIVND (reference sequence). CDR3 size: 14 residues. The CDR3 protein is CASRGGTGVYEQYF. CDR3 nucleotide sequence: TGTGCCAGCAGGGGCGGGACAGGGGTATACGAGCAGTACTTC.

The chain joins TRBV6-5 to TRBJ2-7; TRBD1 is a possible D gene (6 bases). V lost 0 bases and J 0 bases, leaving 9 bases between the germline ends. This CDR3 is 15 amino acids long. The germline gives CDR1 MNHEY, CDR2 SVGAGI. CDR3 coding DNA: TGTGCCAGCAGTTACTCGTGGGACATCTCCTACGAGCAGTACTTC. Translation gives CASSYSWDISYEQYF.

The V call is TRBV28, the J call TRBJ1-2, with D unresolved. CDR3 length equals 15 residues. Germline loops: CDR1 MDHEN, CDR2 SYDVKM. V was clipped by 4 bases and J by 1 base, with 13 bases between them. The CDR3 nucleotides read TGTGCCAGCAGTTCCTCGGGAGGAATTAACTATGGCTACACCTTC. Its translation: CASSSSGGINYGYTF.

This chain uses TRBV6-1 with TRBJ2-1, with D perhaps matching TRBD1 (5 bases). Germline V gives CDR1 MNHNS, CDR2 SASEGT. Trimming shortened V by 4 bases and J by 6 bases, and 7 bases separated the two germline ends. The CDR3 spans 12 residues. The CDR3 reads CASSVRGNEQFF. Written as DNA, the CDR3 is TGTGCCAGCAGTGTAAGGGGCAATGAGCAGTTCTTC.

This chain joins TRBV30 and TRBJ1-1; D is unclear. The V gene's germline CDR1 is GTSNPN and CDR2 SVGIG (reference sequence). The V end lost 2 bases, the J end lost 8 bases, and 15 bases lay between the germline ends. The CDR3 contains 13 residues. The CDR3 region is CAWSPYSGREAFF. The DNA for the CDR3 is TGTGCCTGGAGTCCCTATAGCGGCAGGGAAGCTTTCTTT.

V gene TRBV5-8 combines with J gene TRBJ1-2; D is undetermined. Trimming took 1 base from V and 4 from J, leaving 8 bases between them. Germline lookup yields CDR1 SGHTS and CDR2 YDEGEE. There are 13 residues in the CDR3. CDR3 loop: CASSLQVTYGYTF. DNA for the CDR3: TGTGCCAGCAGCTTGCAGGTTACCTATGGCTACACCTTC.

Points on this clone: A read error may produce the germline difference seen at one junction end. The CDR3 DNA reads as TGCGCCAGCAGCCAGGAGGGACCGGGACTAGCGGGAGGGCATTTCTTC. Protein: CASSQEGPGLAGGHFF. This chain uses TRBV4-1 with TRBJ2-7, with 16 bases that match TRBD2. The germline V gene has CDR1 MGHRA and CDR2 YSYEKL. This CDR3 comprises 16 residues.

Points on this clone: Other DNA sequences in this sample translate to the same CDR3. The chain couples TRBV7-9 to TRBJ1-2; D gene unclear. Between the trimmed V and J ends, which lost 0 bases and 7 bases, there was a span of 9 bases. The length of the CDR3 is 13 residues. Germline CDR1 reads SEHNR; CDR2 reads FQNEAQ (reference sequence). The CDR3 nucleotides are TGTGCCAGCAGCTTAGCAGGAGAATTTGGCTACACCTTC. Its protein product is CASSLAGEFGYTF.

The V call is TRBV30, the J call TRBJ1-2; no firm D call. The V end lost 7 bases, the J end lost 4 bases, and 25 bases lay between the germline ends. The V gene's germline CDR1 is GTSNPN and CDR2 SVGIG (reference sequence). The CDR3 sequence is 16 residues long. Written as DNA, the CDR3 is TGTGCCTATTCGAGGCAGAGTCCAAACCCCTTCTATGGCTACACCTTC. This gives the protein CAYSRQSPNPFYGYTF.

V gene TRBV5-4 combines with J gene TRBJ1-6, with 10 nucleotides matching TRBD1. V dropped 4 bases and J dropped 0; count of bases not matched to a gene: 7. Germline V gives CDR1 SGHNT, CDR2 YYREEE (reference sequence). The CDR3 has 18 residues. CDR3 DNA sequence: TGTGCCAGCAGCCCCGGGACAGGGGTCAGCTCCTATAATTCACCCCTCCACTTT. Translating it yields CASSPGTGVSSYNSPLHF.

The V and J genes are TRBV5-4 and TRBJ2-7; D possibly corresponds to TRBD2 (5 bases). Trimming took off 0 bases at V and 1 base at J, with 8 bases between the two ends. CDR3 length: 14 residues. Looked up from germline, CDR1 is SGHNT and CDR2 is YYREEE (reference sequence). DNA of the CDR3: TGTGCCAGCAGCTTGGTCGGGGATTCCTACGAGCAGTACTTC. This encodes CASSLVGDSYEQYF.

This chain joins TRBV6-5 and TRBJ2-7; 10 nucleotides agree with TRBD2. The CDR3 covers 16 residues. Germline CDR1 and CDR2: MNHEY and SVGAGI. J lost 7 bases, V lost 0 bases, and 9 bases had no gene match. The chain's CDR3 is CASSYSKASGRGEQYF. The DNA of the CDR3 is TGTGCCAGCAGTTACTCGAAGGCTAGCGGGAGAGGAGAGCAGTACTTC.